The entry below gives a single TCR beta chain sequence along with its context. This entry comes from a study of cytomegalovirus exposure and HLA in healthy donors. The PCR used 60 Vbeta and 13 Jbeta primers. Some clones are missing from TCRdb's copy, which holds only in-frame ones; the method was immunoSEQ multiplex PCR. In all, the sample yields tens of thousands of clones. Germline V gene lookup returns CDR1 SGDLS and CDR2 YYNGEE. J was trimmed by 5 bases and V by 1 base; bases with no gene match: 5. This CDR3 contains 14 residues. This receptor was obtained from a man in his forties or fifties in good health and CMV-seronegative. V usage is TRBV9 and J usage is TRBJ1-1; 7 bases line up with TRBD1. Sequenced material: PBMCs. This CDR3 is CASSVSRGMTEAFF. The CDR3 DNA follows: TGTGCCAGCAGCGTATCCAGGGGGATGACTGAAGCTTTCTTT.